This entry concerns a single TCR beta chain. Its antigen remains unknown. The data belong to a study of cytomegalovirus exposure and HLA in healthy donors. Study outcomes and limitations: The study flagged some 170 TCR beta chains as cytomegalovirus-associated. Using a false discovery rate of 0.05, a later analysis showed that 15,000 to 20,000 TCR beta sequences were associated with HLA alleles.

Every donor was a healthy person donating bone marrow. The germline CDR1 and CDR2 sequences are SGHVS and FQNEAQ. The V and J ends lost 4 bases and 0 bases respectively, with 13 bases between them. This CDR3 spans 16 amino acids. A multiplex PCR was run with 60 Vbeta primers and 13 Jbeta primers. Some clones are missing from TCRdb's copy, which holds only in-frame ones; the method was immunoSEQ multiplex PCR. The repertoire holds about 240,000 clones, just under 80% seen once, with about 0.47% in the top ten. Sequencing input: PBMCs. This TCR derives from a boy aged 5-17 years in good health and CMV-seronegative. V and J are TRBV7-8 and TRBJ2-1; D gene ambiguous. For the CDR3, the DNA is TGTGCCAGCAGCTATCTTCGTTCCAGCTCCTACAATGAGCAGTTCTTC. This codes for CASSYLRSSSYNEQFF.